The T cell receptor beta chain described here comes from a study of metastatic and nonmetastatic thyroid tumors (dated by TCRdb to about 2020). Describing the broader study: Repertoires from peripheral blood and from tumor or nodule tissue samples of malignant and benign thyroid patients were compared.

A note on this clone: Which antigen it targets is not known. The input lacks base qualities; no much larger clone sits a single base away.

Summary of the overall study and its limitations: In both blood and tumor samples, TCR beta diversity was reported to be significantly higher in malignant tumors than in benign nodules.

The method behind the library was PCR. The sequencing machine was an Illumina HiSeq 4000. High-throughput sequencing was used to profile the TCR beta-chain CDR3 region of each patient. The published analysis was carried out like this. A classifier to discriminate distant-metastatic papillary thyroid cancer patients was built from CDR3 differences across clinicopathological groups. Repertoire diversity was assessed with the Shannon index, and tumor-blood repertoire similarity with the Morisita-Horn index. Through fastp at Q25 and MiXCR, TCRdb rebuilt clones from the public reads, retaining in-frame beta chains. The authors' filters were not applied to this entry. The sample table holds approximately 60,000 clones, of which 25% to 35% were seen once. Jointly, the top ten make up about a sixth of the sample. No treatment had been received by any patient before thyroid surgery. Patient clinical samples collected from the early 2010s to the late 2010s were retrospectively analysed using T-cell receptor beta sequencing.

Sequences GTSNPN (CDR1) and SVGIG (CDR2) are obtained from the germline V gene (reference sequence). Unmatched junction bases come to 13, with V trimmed by 0 bases and J by 7 bases. The CDR3 holds 16 amino acids from the cysteine to the phenylalanine. Just the 48-base CDR3 DNA is kept, in frame starting at base 1. The chain is made from TRBV30 and TRBJ2-5, and TRBD2 aligns with 8 junction nucleotides. The sequenced material came from blood. The sequence was obtained from a female donor with papillary thyroid cancer or a benign thyroid nodule (not recorded which). Some clones in this sample may be carry-over from other donors' samples. The nucleotide sequence is TGTGCCTGGAGTGTATGGTGGGAGGGACTAGTAGGGACCCAGTACTTC. Translated, this is CAWSVWWEGLVGTQYF. Beyond the CDR3, the reference TRBV30 and TRBJ2-5 genes provide the residues; the full variable domain reads: SQTIHQWPATLVQPVGSPLSLECTVEGTSNPNLYWYRQAAGRGLQLLFYSVGIGQISSEVPQNLSASRPQDRQFILSSKKLLLSDSGFYLCAWSVWWEGLVGTQYFGPGTRLLVL.